There are many counts of the clone carrying this T cell receptor beta chain. These data are taken from a study of T cell repertoires in cytomegalovirus infection. Trimming pared 8 bases from V and 5 bases from J, leaving 15 bases between. CDR1 is KGHSH, CDR2 LQKENI, per germline. The CDR3 consists of 14 residues. TCRdb independently ran MiXCR on the reads; one entry per CDR3 protein. The sample lists around 280,000 distinct CDR3 sequences; approximately 8.9% were seen once. The sequence derives from a human donor in good health (CMV status not recorded). Some clones in this sample may be carry-over from other donors' samples. Sequencing used PBMCs. The chain employs TRBV18 and TRBJ2-2; maybe TRBD1 (6 bases). The CDR3 loop is CASVTGLTTGELFF. CDR3 DNA: TGTGCCAGCGTTACAGGGCTGACAACCGGGGAGCTGTTTTTT.